This TCR beta chain was found in a study of siplizumab effects on memory and regulatory T cells. This CDR3 is built from 16 residues. The germline V gene encodes CDR1 SGHTA and CDR2 FQGNSA. Trimming removed 1 base at V and 4 bases at J, with 15 bases between. Per-sample assaying covered around 10^5 TCR templates. Repertoires were generated with immunoSEQ multiplex PCR, while TCRdb's copy carries only in-frame clones and drops some. This table holds some 120,000 clones, around 93% found once. The sequencing input was non-Treg CD4+ T cells sorted from blood. The chain is built from TRBV7-2 and TRBJ2-3; D possibly corresponds to TRBD2 (7 bases). This receptor was obtained from a human donor in good health. The CDR3: CASSLGGGRSADTQYF. In DNA form, the CDR3 reads TGTGCCAGCAGCTTAGGGGGGGGGCGCAGCGCAGATACGCAGTATTTT.